The present T cell receptor beta chain was sequenced within a study of Tregs in tolerant kidney transplant recipients. On the study more broadly: A roughly three-day belatacept mixed lymphocyte reaction, sometimes plus 5-day graft donor restimulation, preceded CD4+CD25+CD127- sorting. Sorting used antibodies to exclude donor cells. Study-level findings and limits: Tregs expanded with activated donor B cells seemed most donor-specific.

About this clone itself: The antigen is unknown.

CDR3 length: 15 residues. Trimming cost V 2 bases and J 3 bases; bases outside gene matches: 7. Germline V CDR1 and CDR2: SGHRS, YFSETQ. The assay was immunoSEQ multiplex PCR, and TCRdb's table has in-frame clones only and misses some. Of approximately 3,000 clones in the sample, 30% to 50% were seen once. This sequence originates from a human donor in good health. The sequenced sample consisted of Tregs from blood cultured with allogeneic cells. V and J are TRBV5-1 and TRBJ1-1; 7 bases agree with TRBD1. The CDR3 DNA follows: TGCGCCAGCAGCTTTGTTAGGGGGCGGGACACTGAAGCTTTCTTT. Amino acids: CASSFVRGRDTEAFF.